Below, 26 T cell receptor beta chains from the same sample are listed, as sequenced in a study of cytomegalovirus exposure and HLA in healthy donors. 60 Vbeta and 13 Jbeta primers were used in PCR. The method was immunoSEQ multiplex PCR; TCRdb's version includes in-frame clones alone and lacks a portion of them. Of more than 100,000 clones in the sample, around 75% were seen once. Specimen: PBMCs. Receptors originate from a young man in good health and CMV-seronegative.

This chain uses TRBV2 with TRBJ2-7, with D tentatively TRBD2 (6 bases). CDR1 SNHLY and CDR2 FYNNEI come from the germline V gene. Between the trimmed V and J ends, which lost 8 bases and 3 bases, there was a span of 14 bases. The CDR3 covers 13 residues. CDR3 protein: CASGGRSYYEQYF. The CDR3 nucleotides read TGTGCCAGCGGGGGGAGGTCCTACTACGAGCAGTACTTC.

This clone has just one count. The chain employs TRBV13 and TRBJ2-5, with 8 bases that match TRBD2. Losses at the gene ends were 3 bases for V and 0 bases for J; bases not matched to a gene: 3. The CDR3 covers 15 residues. CDR1 is PRHDT and CDR2 is FYEKMQ in the germline V gene (reference sequence). This chain's CDR3 is CASSLASGHQETQYF. In DNA form, the CDR3 reads TGTGCCAGCAGCTTGGCTAGCGGGCACCAAGAGACCCAGTACTTC. Full variable domain (missing parts from reference TRBV13 and TRBJ2-5): AAGVIQSPRHLIKEKRETATLKCYPIPRHDTVYWYQQGPGQDPQFLISFYEKMQSDKGSIPDRFSAQQFSDYHSELNMSSLELGDSALYFCASSLASGHQETQYFGPGTRLLVL.

The chain couples TRBV7-2 to TRBJ1-2, with 8 bases lining up with TRBD1. Germline CDR1 is SGHTA and CDR2 is FQGNSA. CDR3 length equals 14 residues. The junction had 7 bases not matched to a gene; V was cut back by 4 bases and J by 6 bases. CDR3 nucleotides: TGTGCCAGCAGCTCCCACCAGGGGGCGAATGGCTACACCTTC. Residues: CASSSHQGANGYTF.

The rearrangement uses TRBV7-9 and TRBJ1-6; 7 bases map to TRBD1. In germline, CDR1 is SEHNR, CDR2 FQNEAQ (reference sequence). This CDR3 contains 16 residues. Germline trimming cut 5 bases from V and 6 bases from J; bases unmatched to any gene: 10. The CDR3 is CASSHPEGQLNSPLHF. The DNA for the CDR3 is TGTGCCAGCAGCCACCCGGAGGGACAGCTTAATTCACCCCTCCACTTT.

The chain is built from TRBV5-8 and TRBJ2-2, with unresolved D. This CDR3 spans 15 amino acids. CDR1 SGHTS and CDR2 YDEGEE come from the germline V gene. The V end lost 0 bases, the J end lost 4 bases, and 10 bases lay between the germline ends. CDR3 sequence reads: CASSLVRSGTGELFF. CDR3 sequence (DNA): TGTGCCAGCAGCTTGGTTCGATCGGGCACCGGGGAGCTGTTTTTT.

The chain carries TRBV5-1 and TRBJ2-1; D may be TRBD2 (5 bases). CDR1 and CDR2 (germline): SGHRS, YFSETQ. Trimming took 6 bases from V and 7 from J, leaving 8 bases between them. The CDR3 extends over 11 amino acids. The CDR3 loop reads CASTRGNEQFF. DNA of the CDR3: TGCGCCAGCACTAGAGGGAATGAGCAGTTCTTC. Supplemented by reference TRBV5-1 and TRBJ2-1, the full variable domain reads KAGVTQTPRYLIKTRGQQVTLSCSPISGHRSVSWYQQTPGQGLQFLFEYFSETQRNKGNFPGRFSGRQFSNSRSEMNVSTLELGDSALYLCASTRGNEQFFGPGTRLTVL.

The chain links TRBV7-9 to TRBJ2-1; maybe TRBD1 (5 bases). Germline CDR1 is SEHNR and CDR2 is FQNEAQ (reference sequence). The CDR3 runs to 14 residues. The ends were cut back, 5 bases at V and 8 bases at J, with 16 bases in the middle. CDR3 sequence (DNA): TGTGCCAGCAGCACAAAAGGGGTGAGAGATGAGCAGTTCTTC. Protein product: CASSTKGVRDEQFF.

The rearrangement links TRBV6-1 to TRBJ2-2; the D is unclear. The length of the CDR3 is 14 residues. Germline-derived CDR1 and CDR2 are MNHNS and SASEGT. Deletions cut 2 bases from V and 9 bases from J, with 13 bases between. CDR3 nucleotide sequence: TGTGCCAGCAGTGAATGGGCAGCACCCCGGGAGCTGTTTTTT. The encoded protein is CASSEWAAPRELFF.

V and J are TRBV28 and TRBJ1-4; perhaps TRBD1 as D (6 bases). V lost 2 bases, J lost 5 bases, and 12 bases lay in between. The CDR3 runs 15 residues. The germline V gene encodes CDR1 MDHEN and CDR2 SYDVKM. In DNA, the CDR3 is TGTGCCAGCAGTTTAGGGGACACCCGAAATGAAAAACTGTTTTTT. Translation gives CASSLGDTRNEKLFF.

V usage is TRBV25-1 and J usage is TRBJ2-2; a possible D gene is TRBD2 (6 bases). Looked up from germline, CDR1 is MGHDK and CDR2 is SYGVNS. Trimming left V 6 bases short and J 5 bases short, with 13 bases between. This CDR3 spans 14 amino acids. CDR3 DNA: TGTGCCAGCAGCCGGGGGTTGGGGACCGGGGAGCTGTTTTTT. Translating gives CASSRGLGTGELFF.

The chain recombines TRBV7-2 with TRBJ2-5; 9 nucleotides align to TRBD2. Germline lookup yields CDR1 SGHTA and CDR2 FQGNSA. The CDR3 is 16 residues long. The V segment lost 5 bases and the J segment 1 base; nucleotides outside the gene matches: 8. The CDR3 DNA reads as TGTGCCAGCAGCCCCGTTGGAGCGGGGGGCCAAGAGACCCAGTACTTC. As protein: CASSPVGAGGQETQYF.

This chain connects TRBV7-2 to TRBJ2-5; 8 nucleotides match TRBD2. The CDR3 totals 17 residues. Germline CDR1 reads SGHTA; CDR2 reads FQGNSA. Unmatched junction bases numbered 14, after V lost 1 base and J lost 7 bases. CDR3 sequence (DNA): TGTGCCAGCAGCTTAGATACAGCGGGGGTCAAACGGGGGACCCAGTACTTC. This gives the protein CASSLDTAGVKRGTQYF.

This chain connects TRBV5-1 to TRBJ2-1; 8 bases map to TRBD2. The V segment lost 4 bases and the J segment 2 bases; nucleotides outside the gene matches: 2. The CDR3 has 14 residues. Germline CDR1 SGHRS, CDR2 YFSETQ. The CDR3 sequence is CASSLSGAYNEQFF. CDR3 sequence (DNA): TGCGCCAGCAGCCTTAGCGGGGCCTACAATGAGCAGTTCTTC.

The rearrangement joins TRBV7-9 to TRBJ2-5; 11 bases line up with TRBD2. The last part of the DNA fits TRBJ2-7 better; the J call may be wrong. From germline, CDR1 is SEHNR and CDR2 FQNEAQ (reference sequence). This CDR3 spans 15 amino acids. The CDR3 protein is CASSHTSGGAYEQYF. In DNA, the CDR3 is TGTGCCAGCAGCCACACTAGCGGGGGAGCCTACGAGCAGTACTTC.

The CDR3 region is CASSGGGPGTDTQYF. The CDR3, as DNA: TGTGCCAGCAGTGGCGGGGGGCCCGGGACAGATACGCAGTATTTT. The chain is built from TRBV2 and TRBJ2-3; 8 nucleotides align to TRBD2. The CDR3 extends over 15 amino acids. Trimming cost V 4 bases and J 3 bases; bases outside gene matches: 6. The germline gives CDR1 SNHLY, CDR2 FYNNEI.

The chain combines TRBV14 with TRBJ1-6; 7 bases map to TRBD1. This CDR3 spans 14 amino acids. CDR1 SGHDN and CDR2 FVKESK come from the germline V gene. Unmatched junction bases numbered 5, after V lost 3 bases and J lost 9 bases. CDR3 sequence (DNA): TGTGCCAGCAGCCACCTCCGGACAGGTTCACCCCTCCACTTT. Translated: CASSHLRTGSPLHF.

The sample holds a few counts of this clone. The rearrangement joins TRBV28 to TRBJ1-5; D not resolved. CDR1 MDHEN and CDR2 SYDVKM come from the germline V gene. Deletions cut 5 bases from V and 5 bases from J, with 19 bases between. This CDR3 has 16 residues. DNA of the CDR3: TGTGCCAGCAGTCCGCTTTGGGTCGAGCGGCATCAGCCCCAGCATTTT. This translates into CASSPLWVERHQPQHF. The whole variable domain, remainder taken from reference TRBV28 and TRBJ1-5, is DVKVTQSSRYLVKRTGEKVFLECVQDMDHENMFWYRQDPGLGLRLIYFSYDVKMKEKGDIPEGYSVSREKKERFSLILESASTNQTSMYLCASSPLWVERHQPQHFGDGTRLSIL.

The rearrangement links TRBV27 to TRBJ1-1; TRBD1 matches at 7 bases. Germline V gene data show CDR1 as MNHEY and CDR2 as SMNVEV (reference sequence). CDR3 size: 16 residues. J lost 2 bases, V lost 3 bases, and 9 bases had no gene match. The CDR3 nucleotides read TGTGCCAGCAGTTTCCCGGGACAGCTTTTTAACACTGAAGCTTTCTTT. The encoded protein is CASSFPGQLFNTEAFF.

This clone has more than one count but fewer than ten. The gene calls are TRBV10-2 and TRBJ1-5; D gene unclear. The germline V and J ends were trimmed by 3 bases and 7 bases, with 13 bases remaining between them. The CDR3 spans 14 residues. Germline V gene lookup returns CDR1 WSHSY and CDR2 SAAADI. The CDR3 DNA reads TGCGCCAGCAGTGAATGGTCACCCGGGCAGCCCCAGCATTTT. This translates into CASSEWSPGQPQHF.

The rearrangement links TRBV5-1 to TRBJ2-2; D is perhaps TRBD2 (6 bases). Trimming shortened V by 0 bases and J by 5 bases, and 11 bases separated the two germline ends. The CDR3 runs 15 residues. Germline CDR1 reads SGHRS; CDR2 reads YFSETQ. The CDR3 reads CASSLVRGGTGELFF. DNA of the CDR3: TGCGCCAGCAGCTTGGTTCGCGGAGGGACCGGGGAGCTGTTTTTT. Complete variable domain (other parts from reference TRBV5-1 and TRBJ2-2): KAGVTQTPRYLIKTRGQQVTLSCSPISGHRSVSWYQQTPGQGLQFLFEYFSETQRNKGNFPGRFSGRQFSNSRSEMNVSTLELGDSALYLCASSLVRGGTGELFFGEGSRLTVL.

V is TRBV2 and J is TRBJ1-1; TRBD1 might be the D (5 bases). Germline V CDR1 and CDR2: SNHLY, FYNNEI. The V end lost 4 bases, the J end lost 0 bases, and 12 bases lay between the germline ends. The CDR3 covers 15 residues. CDR3 residues: CASSVDQGVNTEAFF. CDR3 sequence (DNA): TGTGCCAGCAGTGTAGACCAAGGGGTGAACACTGAAGCTTTCTTT.

The CDR3, as DNA: TGTGCCAGCAGAACAGGGTATCGTGCTTCACCCCTCCACTTT. This sequence encodes CASRTGYRASPLHF. The chain combines TRBV13 with TRBJ1-6, with D possibly matching TRBD1 (6 bases). The germline V and J ends were trimmed by 6 bases and 9 bases, with 15 bases remaining between them. CDR3 length: 14 amino acids. Germline CDR1 and CDR2: PRHDT and FYEKMQ (reference sequence).

The chain joins TRBV15 to TRBJ2-3; possibly TRBD2 for D (6 bases). V was clipped by 5 bases and J by 3 bases, with 15 bases between them. Germline V gene lookup returns CDR1 LNHNV and CDR2 YYDKDF (reference sequence). The CDR3 extends over 15 amino acids. The CDR3 nucleotides are TGTGCCACCAGCGGCGGGGTTCTTGGGACAGATACGCAGTATTTT. Encoded protein: CATSGGVLGTDTQYF.

Here the CDR3 reads CASRETSGGPSGELFF. The CDR3 DNA sequence: TGTGCCAGCAGAGAGACTAGCGGGGGGCCTTCCGGGGAGCTGTTTTTT. This chain connects TRBV9 to TRBJ2-2, with 13 nucleotides matching TRBD2. The CDR3 runs 16 residues. Unmatched junction bases numbered 7, after V lost 5 bases and J lost 6 bases. Germline loops: CDR1 SGDLS, CDR2 YYNGEE.

This clone turned up a few times. V and J are TRBV28 and TRBJ2-7; 12 bases map to TRBD1. CDR1 MDHEN and CDR2 SYDVKM come from the germline V gene. The CDR3 runs to 15 residues. With V trimmed by 5 bases and J by 5 bases, 7 bases remained unmatched. The CDR3 region has the DNA TGTGCCAGCAGTCCGGGGACAGGGGGCATAAACGAGCAGTACTTC. It specifies CASSPGTGGINEQYF.

The gene calls are TRBV27 and TRBJ2-7; 7 bases fit TRBD2. After removal of 8 bases from V and 6 bases from J, the junction contained 7 bases not matched to a gene. The CDR3 consists of 12 residues. The germline V gene has CDR1 MNHEY and CDR2 SMNVEV (reference sequence). The CDR3 here is CASGRGRGEQYF. CDR3 nucleotide sequence: TGTGCCAGCGGGAGGGGCAGAGGCGAGCAGTACTTC.